The 25 T cell receptor beta chains listed next were all sequenced from one sample in a study of shared clonotypes between healthy human individuals. The protocol was immunoSEQ multiplex PCR, while the TCRdb copy is restricted to in-frame clones and leaves out a portion. The table lists roughly 1 million clones, under 80% of them singletons. Material: memory CD4+ T cells sorted from blood. Described subset: CD45RA-negative fraction. These receptors came from a young man in good health.

This clone was recorded a few times. V and J are TRBV30 and TRBJ1-1; TRBD1 matches at 10 bases. Germline V gene sequence: CDR1 GTSNPN, CDR2 SVGIG (reference sequence). Losses at the gene ends were 1 base for V and 4 bases for J; bases not matched to a gene: 3. The CDR3 has 14 amino acids. For the CDR3, the DNA is TGTGCCTGGAGTGGACAGGGGGCGGGCACTGAAGCTTTCTTT. Its protein product is CAWSGQGAGTEAFF.

This clone has ten or more counts. A clone one base away is much larger, so this may be a read error. The same CDR3 arises from other DNA sequences in this sample as well. This chain connects TRBV29-1 to TRBJ1-1; weak D call: TRBD1 (6 bases). There are 12 residues in the CDR3. Germline V gene data show CDR1 as SQVTM and CDR2 as ANQGSEA. The V gene lost 7 bases and the J gene lost 1 base, with 10 bases spanning the gap. The CDR3 here is CSAQQGNTEAFF. CDR3 DNA sequence: TGCAGCGCCCAACAGGGGAACACTGAAGCTTTCTTT. Full variable domain (missing parts from reference TRBV29-1 and TRBJ1-1): SAVISQKPSRDICQRGTSLTIQCQVDSQVTMMFWYRQQPGQSLTLIATANQGSEATYESGFVIDKFPISRPNLTFSTLTVSNMSPEDSSIYLCSAQQGNTEAFFGQGTRLTVV.

This chain joins TRBV30 and TRBJ2-7; 8 bases match TRBD1. The CDR3 sequence is 14 residues long. Trimming removed 5 bases from V and 4 bases from J; junction bases left unmatched: 10. CDR1 and CDR2 from the germline V gene are GTSNPN and SVGIG (reference sequence). This CDR3 is CAWERTGNGYEQYF. As DNA, the CDR3 is TGTGCCTGGGAGCGGACAGGGAATGGGTACGAGCAGTACTTC.

The rearrangement joins TRBV11-2 to TRBJ2-7; 16 nucleotides line up with TRBD2. J was trimmed by 0 bases and V by 1 base; bases with no gene match: 6. Germline V gene data show CDR1 as SGHAT and CDR2 as FQNNGV. The CDR3 sequence is 19 residues long. The CDR3 loop reads CASSLVWGTSGRVSYEQYF. The CDR3 DNA sequence: TGTGCCAGCAGCTTAGTGTGGGGGACTAGCGGGAGGGTCTCCTACGAGCAGTACTTC.

This clone has a count of ten or more. The chain carries TRBV21-1 and TRBJ1-6. TRBV21-1 is tagged as a pseudogene. The CDR3 contains 17 residues. The CDR3 DNA reads as TGTGCCAGCACCCCCTCGCAGCCGAACGGATATAATTCACCCCTCCACTTT. It codes for CASTPSQPNGYNSPLHF.

The rearrangement links TRBV25-1 to TRBJ2-1; D is unresolved. The CDR3 sequence is 15 residues long. The V end was cut by 2 bases, the J end by 10 bases, with 18 bases between. The germline V gene encodes CDR1 MGHDK and CDR2 SYGVNS. The CDR3 DNA sequence: TGTGCCAGCAGTGAACCTCGTATGGGGTCCCGCGAGCAGTTCTTC. This gives the protein CASSEPRMGSREQFF.

This clone was counted a single time. The chain carries TRBV18 and TRBJ1-1, with no clear D. CDR1 is KGHSH, CDR2 LQKENI, per germline. The CDR3 sequence is 16 residues long. Deletions cut 1 base from V and 6 bases from J, with 18 bases between. This CDR3 is CASSPQGSGGTAEAFF. The CDR3 region has the DNA TGTGCCAGCTCACCACAGGGCTCAGGTGGCACCGCTGAAGCTTTCTTT.

The rearrangement uses TRBV10-3 and TRBJ2-5; D is possibly TRBD1 or TRBD2 (5 bases each). The J call may be incorrect, as the DNA end agrees better with TRBJ2-7. The germline V gene encodes CDR1 ENHRY and CDR2 SYGVKD. The CDR3 is 13 amino acids. CDR3 amino acids: CATSPGRQDEQYF. The DNA for the CDR3 is TGTGCCACCTCCCCGGGACGCCAGGACGAGCAGTACTTC.

The chain combines TRBV7-2 with TRBJ2-3; TRBD2 aligns across 14 bases. V lost 8 bases, J lost 5 bases, and 6 bases stayed unmatched. The CDR3 has 15 residues. Germline CDR1 and CDR2: SGHTA and FQGNSA. The CDR3 spells CASRAGLAGVDTQYF. The CDR3 DNA follows: TGTGCCAGCCGGGCGGGACTAGCGGGAGTAGATACGCAGTATTTT.

This chain links TRBV7-2 with TRBJ2-3, with a weak D call TRBD1 (5 bases). Trimming left V 5 bases short and J 4 bases short, with 13 bases between. The CDR3 contains 14 residues. Per germline, CDR1 SGHTA and CDR2 FQGNSA. CDR3 nucleotides: TGTGCCAGCAGCCCAGAACCAGGGTCAGATACGCAGTATTTT. Translating gives CASSPEPGSDTQYF.

The rearrangement links TRBV10-3 to TRBJ1-5; possibly TRBD1 for D (5 bases). Per germline, CDR1 ENHRY and CDR2 SYGVKD. The CDR3 extends over 15 amino acids. Trimming removed 3 bases from V and 3 bases from J, with 12 bases in between. The CDR3 loop reads CAISDRSDTNQPQHF. The CDR3 region has the DNA TGTGCCATCAGTGATAGGTCGGACACCAATCAGCCCCAGCATTTT.

This chain joins TRBV9 and TRBJ1-1, with 7 bases lining up with TRBD1. The CDR3 has 15 amino acids. CDR1 and CDR2 from the germline V gene are SGDLS and YYNGEE. The ends lost 3 bases at V and 1 base at J; junction bases unmatched: 6. DNA for the CDR3: TGTGCCAGCAGCGAGGTGACAGGGAAGAACACTGAAGCTTTCTTT. As protein: CASSEVTGKNTEAFF.

V gene TRBV29-1 combines with J gene TRBJ1-1; the D is unclear. The germline CDR1 and CDR2 sequences are SQVTM and ANQGSEA. V was trimmed by 4 bases and J by 3 bases, leaving 12 bases between them. This CDR3 has 13 residues. Here the CDR3 DNA reads TGCAGCGTTGGGAGGAGGATGGACACTGAAGCTTTCTTT. Residues: CSVGRRMDTEAFF.

The V gene is TRBV5-1, the J gene TRBJ1-2, with TRBD1 matching over 10 bases. The J segment lost 3 bases and the V segment lost 5 bases, leaving 4 bases of the junction unmatched. The CDR3 is 14 residues long. The V gene's germline CDR1 is SGHRS and CDR2 YFSETQ. This CDR3 reads CASSSDRGDYGYTF. The CDR3 nucleotides read TGCGCCAGCAGTTCGGACAGGGGGGACTATGGCTACACCTTC.

This clone was counted a few times. This rearrangement joins TRBV4-1 to TRBJ2-1; 9 nucleotides line up with TRBD2. The V segment lost 1 base and the J segment 7 bases; nucleotides outside the gene matches: 11. The CDR3 length is 17 residues. Germline CDR1 is MGHRA and CDR2 is YSYEKL. The CDR3 DNA is TGCGCCAGCAGCCAAGTCAGCGCGGGAGGGCCTGGTAATGAGCAGTTCTTC. Translation: CASSQVSAGGPGNEQFF.

This clone has a single count. The chain links TRBV2 to TRBJ2-7; 10 nucleotides match TRBD1. J lost 3 bases, V lost 1 base, and 6 bases had no gene match. From germline, CDR1 is SNHLY and CDR2 FYNNEI. CDR3 size: 16 residues. Here the CDR3 reads CASSEDVTGGFYEQYF. DNA for the CDR3: TGTGCCAGCAGTGAAGACGTGACAGGGGGCTTCTACGAGCAGTACTTC.

The chain carries TRBV4-3 and TRBJ2-7; 8 bases are a match to TRBD1. The CDR3 is made up of 15 amino acids. CDR1 and CDR2 (germline): LGHNA, YSLEER. The junction had 7 bases not matched to a gene; V was cut back by 4 bases and J by 2 bases. CDR3 sequence reads: CASSPSSTGAYEQYF. In DNA form, the CDR3 reads TGCGCCAGCAGCCCTTCGTCGACAGGGGCCTACGAGCAGTACTTC.

The rearrangement links TRBV19 to TRBJ1-1; 8 bases are shared with TRBD1. Germline V gene sequence: CDR1 LNHDA, CDR2 SQIVND (reference sequence). V shed 5 bases, J shed 1 base, and the junction held 9 bases outside the gene matches. The CDR3 is made up of 16 amino acids. This CDR3 is CASSLDQGAWNTEAFF. The CDR3 DNA reads as TGTGCCAGTAGTCTCGATCAGGGGGCTTGGAACACTGAAGCTTTCTTT.

The chain is built from TRBV5-6 and TRBJ2-2, with D unresolved. The CDR3 is made up of 15 amino acids. Trimming removed 3 bases from V and 1 base from J, with 10 bases in between. The germline CDR1 and CDR2 sequences are SGHDT and YYEEEE. CDR3 coding DNA: TGTGCCAGCAGCTGGGGAACTTTGAACACCGGGGAGCTGTTTTTT. It codes for CASSWGTLNTGELFF. Filled out from reference TRBV5-6 and TRBJ2-2, the complete variable domain reads DAGVTQSPTHLIKTRGQQVTLRCSPKSGHDTVSWYQQALGQGPQFIFQYYEEEERQRGNFPDRFSGHQFPNYSSELNVNALLLGDSALYLCASSWGTLNTGELFFGEGSRLTVL.

The chain links TRBV5-1 to TRBJ2-3, with D maybe TRBD2 (6 bases). This CDR3 region has 15 residues. Germline assignment: CDR1 SGHRS and CDR2 YFSETQ. Trimming stripped 2 bases from V and 1 base from J, with 11 bases between. The CDR3 region has the DNA TGCGCCAGCAGCTTTTGGGGGGACGGCACAGATACGCAGTATTTT. It yields the protein CASSFWGDGTDTQYF.

The rearrangement uses TRBV5-3 and TRBJ2-7, with unresolved D. TRBV5-3 is an open reading frame, and its role is uncertain. The CDR3 covers 15 residues. Trimming removed 7 bases at V and 3 bases at J, with 20 bases between. In DNA form, the CDR3 reads TGTGCCAGACGCCGGTTCCTCGGATCCGGCTACGAGCAGTACTTC. Its translation: CARRRFLGSGYEQYF.

The chain is built from TRBV2 and TRBJ1-1; 8 bases fit TRBD1. This CDR3 spans 13 amino acids. Looked up from germline, CDR1 is SNHLY and CDR2 is FYNNEI. V trimming: 7 bases; J trimming: 5 bases; junction bases outside the gene matches: 6. The CDR3 DNA sequence: TGTGCCAGCAACCCCAGGGGGCGTACTGAAGCTTTCTTT. Its translation is CASNPRGRTEAFF.

The DNA for the CDR3 is TGCGCCAGCAGCAAACCGGGACAATTTAACGAGCAGTACTTC. Amino acids: CASSKPGQFNEQYF. The V and J genes are TRBV10-2 and TRBJ2-7; D perhaps matches TRBD1 (6 bases). V was shortened by 6 bases and J by 5 bases, with 17 bases between the two germline ends. This CDR3 spans 14 amino acids. CDR1 and CDR2 from the germline V gene are WSHSY and SAAADI.

This chain connects TRBV7-2 to TRBJ2-5; D gene ambiguous. The CDR3 is made up of 13 amino acids. Trimming cost V 5 bases and J 5 bases, with 12 bases left between them. CDR1 SGHTA and CDR2 FQGNSA come from the germline V gene. In DNA, the CDR3 is TGTGCCAGCAGCCGTAATGCCGGGGAGACCCAGTACTTC. It yields the protein CASSRNAGETQYF.

The genes are TRBV11-2 and TRBJ2-5; possible D gene TRBD2, 5 bases. Germline V gives CDR1 SGHAT, CDR2 FQNNGV. The CDR3 runs 15 residues. Trimming shortened V by 3 bases and J by 5 bases, and 16 bases separated the two germline ends. The DNA of the CDR3 is TGTGCCAGCAGCTTGAGAGCGGAGGCTAGGGAGACCCAGTACTTC. It yields the protein CASSLRAEARETQYF. The entire variable domain, with the rest obtained from reference TRBV11-2 and TRBJ2-5, is as follows: EAGVAQSPRYKIIEKRQSVAFWCNPISGHATLYWYQQILGQGPKLLIQFQNNGVVDDSQLPKDRFSAERLKGVDSTLKIQPAKLEDSAVYLCASSLRAEARETQYFGPGTRLLVL.